Presented here are 29 T cell receptor beta chains from one specimen sequenced in a study of CD8+ T cells in alopecia areata. After isolation, RNA underwent reverse transcription to generate cDNA as the sequencing template. TCRdb's copy holds only in-frame clones and misses some; the assay was immunoSEQ multiplex PCR. Of 180,000 or so clones listed, 51% are singletons. Documented treatment: oral pan-JAK inhibitor, 5-10 mg twice daily. This material consisted of CD8+ T cells sorted from blood, taken around week 53, from a patient treated with tofacitinib. The source of these receptors is a human donor with alopecia areata.

This clone was found a few times. This sequence joins TRBV25-1 and TRBJ2-5; possibly TRBD1 for D (5 bases). V lost 9 bases and J lost 2, with 7 bases in between. The CDR3 spans 11 residues. Germline-derived CDR1 and CDR2 are MGHDK and SYGVNS. CDR3 coding DNA: TGTGCCAGTGACAGTCAAGAGACCCAGTACTTC. Protein product: CASDSQETQYF.

V and J are TRBV30 and TRBJ1-5; D is undetermined. The CDR3 extends over 13 amino acids. The V gene's germline CDR1 is GTSNPN and CDR2 SVGIG (reference sequence). Trimming removed 3 bases at V and 5 bases at J, with 11 bases between. CDR3 sequence: CAWSVLPDQPQHF. CDR3 bases: TGTGCCTGGAGCGTCCTTCCTGATCAGCCCCAGCATTTT.

This chain's CDR3 is CASSQPPWGEDNSPLHF. CDR3 DNA sequence: TGTGCCAGCAGCCAACCCCCTTGGGGGGAGGATAATTCACCCCTCCACTTT. The gene calls are TRBV2 and TRBJ1-6; weak D call: TRBD1 (5 bases). The germline V and J ends were trimmed by 6 bases and 5 bases, with 20 bases remaining between them. The CDR3 covers 17 residues. Per the germline V gene, CDR1 is SNHLY and CDR2 is FYNNEI.

This clone was observed once. The chain links TRBV5-1 to TRBJ1-5; D is perhaps TRBD1 (5 bases). V lost 1 base, J lost 5 bases, and 13 bases lay in between. This CDR3 comprises 15 residues. Germline V gives CDR1 SGHRS, CDR2 YFSETQ. The CDR3: CASSLNQGNDQPQHF. CDR3 DNA: TGCGCCAGCAGCTTGAACCAGGGAAATGATCAGCCCCAGCATTTT.

This clone has just a few counts. The V gene is TRBV7-9, the J gene TRBJ2-3; D unclear. V was pared by 7 bases and J by 1 base, with 12 bases between. The CDR3 spans 14 residues. Germline V lookup: CDR1 SEHNR, CDR2 FQNEAQ (reference sequence). The CDR3 nucleotides read TGTGCCAGCACCCAGGCCAGCGGCACAGATACGCAGTATTTT. Translated: CASTQASGTDTQYF.

In this sample, this clone turned up once. The rearrangement links TRBV27 to TRBJ1-2; D not resolved. V was clipped by 5 bases and J by 2 bases, with 12 bases between them. CDR3 size: 14 residues. CDR1 and CDR2 (germline): MNHEY, SMNVEV (reference sequence). The CDR3 DNA reads TGTGCCAGCAGTCCCTTGGGATCCAACTATGGCTACACCTTC. Encoded protein: CASSPLGSNYGYTF.

This clone was recorded a few times. The gene calls are TRBV5-1 and TRBJ2-4; tentatively, D is TRBD1 (6 bases). Between the trimmed V and J ends, which lost 5 bases and 7 bases, there was a span of 13 bases. The CDR3 totals 13 residues. Per germline, CDR1 SGHRS and CDR2 YFSETQ. The CDR3: CASRLQGINIQYF. The CDR3 bases are TGCGCCAGCAGATTACAGGGAATTAACATTCAGTACTTC.

This clone appeared a single time. V gene TRBV15 combines with J gene TRBJ2-3; the D is unclear. V lost 3 bases to trimming and J lost 2 bases, with 9 bases between them. This CDR3 contains 14 residues. Germline CDR1 reads LNHNV; CDR2 reads YYDKDF (reference sequence). This CDR3 reads CATSSPVSTDTQYF. The CDR3 region has the DNA TGTGCCACCAGCAGTCCTGTCTCCACAGATACGCAGTATTTT.

CDR3 DNA: TGTGCCAGCAGTTTAGCATTGAACACTGAAGCTTTCTTT. Its translation is CASSLALNTEAFF. The V gene is TRBV27, the J gene TRBJ1-1, with no clear D. V lost 2 bases and J 0 bases, leaving 4 bases between the germline ends. The CDR3 is 13 residues long. Germline values: CDR1 MNHEY, CDR2 SMNVEV (reference sequence).

The V and J genes are TRBV7-6 and TRBJ2-5, with 8 positions matching TRBD1. The V gene end was trimmed by 6 bases and the J gene end by 4 bases; junction bases not matched to a gene: 10. Germline CDR1 and CDR2: SGHVS and FNYEAQ. The CDR3 is 15 amino acids. CDR3 sequence: CASSPRTGWGETQYF. CDR3 nucleotide sequence: TGTGCCAGCAGTCCACGGACAGGGTGGGGAGAGACCCAGTACTTC.

This clone has only a few counts. The rearrangement uses TRBV29-1 and TRBJ2-3; TRBD2 agrees at 11 bases. In germline, CDR1 is SQVTM, CDR2 ANQGSEA. Unmatched junction bases numbered 8, after V lost 4 bases and J lost 2 bases. CDR3 length: 16 amino acids. CDR3 sequence reads: CSVGATSGGYTDTQYF. The CDR3 DNA sequence: TGCAGCGTTGGGGCTACTAGCGGGGGTTACACAGATACGCAGTATTTT.

The chain recombines TRBV6-5 with TRBJ1-2, with a tentative D call TRBD1 (5 bases). The ends were cut back, 0 bases at V and 4 bases at J, with 12 bases in the middle. Germline assignment: CDR1 MNHEY and CDR2 SVGAGI. CDR3 length equals 15 residues. Here the CDR3 reads CASSYSNGARYGYTF. The CDR3 region has the DNA TGTGCCAGCAGTTACTCGAACGGGGCCCGCTATGGCTACACCTTC.

The chain has TRBV5-4 and TRBJ2-7; 8 bases line up with TRBD1. The CDR3 totals 12 residues. V shed 4 bases, J shed 6 bases, and the junction held 3 bases outside the gene matches. Per germline, CDR1 SGHNT and CDR2 YYREEE (reference sequence). CDR3 in amino acids: CASSLTGGEQYF. Written as DNA, the CDR3 is TGTGCCAGCAGCCTCACAGGGGGCGAGCAGTACTTC.

This clone was counted only a few times. V usage is TRBV2 and J usage is TRBJ2-1; possibly TRBD1 for D (5 bases). The CDR3 is 15 residues long. The V and J ends lost 3 bases and 6 bases respectively, with 15 bases between them. Germline V gene lookup returns CDR1 SNHLY and CDR2 FYNNEI. In DNA, the CDR3 is TGTGCCAGCAGTGAGGCCAGTTTTGGGGCCAATGAGCAGTTCTTC. As protein: CASSEASFGANEQFF.

V is TRBV5-1 and J is TRBJ2-5; D gene uncertain. CDR3 length: 14 amino acids. The V and J ends lost 0 bases and 5 bases respectively, with 11 bases between them. Germline values: CDR1 SGHRS, CDR2 YFSETQ. CDR3 bases: TGCGCCAGCAGCTTGGAACTGGGTTGGGAGACCCAGTACTTC. Residues: CASSLELGWETQYF.

The chain joins TRBV2 to TRBJ2-7; no clear D gene. V shed 0 bases and J shed 2 bases, with 11 bases lying between them. This CDR3 is built from 15 residues. The germline gives CDR1 SNHLY, CDR2 FYNNEI. The CDR3 protein is CASSEASQFPYEQYF. The CDR3 DNA reads TGTGCCAGCAGTGAAGCGTCACAGTTCCCCTACGAGCAGTACTTC.

With respect to this clone: It differs at one base from a far larger clone, so likely a read error. V gene TRBV6-5 combines with J gene TRBJ2-2, with no clear D. The CDR3 contains 13 residues. CDR1 and CDR2 from the germline V gene are MNHEY and SVGAGI. The CDR3 sequence is CASSDSDTGELFF. The CDR3 DNA follows: TGTGCCAGCAGTGACTCGGACACCGGGGAGCTGTTTTTT.

The CDR3 protein is CASSLGGSEAFF. CDR3 DNA: TGTGCCAGCTCACTCGGAGGCAGTGAAGCTTTCTTT. The J gene is TRBJ1-1, the V gene TRBV18, with D uncertain. This CDR3 has 12 amino acids. Looked up from germline, CDR1 is KGHSH and CDR2 is LQKENI. Trimming removed 4 bases at V and 7 bases at J, with 10 bases between.

This clone has just a few counts. The chain is built from TRBV6-5 and TRBJ1-1; D is perhaps TRBD1 (5 bases). The CDR3 covers 13 residues. Germline values: CDR1 MNHEY, CDR2 SVGAGI. Between the trimmed V and J ends, which lost 6 bases and 5 bases, there was a span of 13 bases. CDR3 loop: CASSPQEETEAFF. The CDR3 coding sequence is TGTGCCAGCAGCCCACAGGAGGAAACTGAAGCTTTCTTT.

This chain links TRBV5-6 with TRBJ2-5; D gene ambiguous. CDR1 and CDR2 (germline): SGHDT, YYEEEE. The ends were cut back, 6 bases at V and 1 base at J, with 13 bases in the middle. The CDR3 consists of 14 residues. The CDR3: CASIRQAIQETQYF. CDR3 bases: TGTGCCAGCATCCGTCAGGCGATCCAAGAGACCCAGTACTTC.

The gene calls are TRBV5-5 and TRBJ1-6, with D uncertain. The V and J ends lost 2 bases and 8 bases respectively, with 11 bases between them. Germline V gene sequence: CDR1 SGHKS, CDR2 YYEKEE (reference sequence). CDR3 length: 14 residues. CDR3 nucleotides: TGTGCCAGCAGCTTAGAAGGGATCCATTCACCCCTCCACTTT. Protein: CASSLEGIHSPLHF. Full variable domain (remainder filled in from reference TRBV5-5 and TRBJ1-6): DAGVTQSPTHLIKTRGQQVTLRCSPISGHKSVSWYQQVLGQGPQFIFQYYEKEERGRGNFPDRFSARQFPNYSSELNVNALLLGDSALYLCASSLEGIHSPLHFGNGTRLTVT.

The rearrangement links TRBV11-1 to TRBJ1-2, with D possibly being TRBD1 (5 bases). Trimming pared 5 bases from V and 4 bases from J, leaving 8 bases between. In germline, CDR1 is SGHAT, CDR2 FQDESV (reference sequence). The CDR3 has 12 residues. DNA for the CDR3: TGTGCCAGCAGCCGGGGGGGCTATGGCTACACCTTC. It encodes CASSRGGYGYTF.

The chain is built from TRBV4-1 and TRBJ2-5, with D possibly matching TRBD1 (6 bases). The CDR3 runs 16 residues. V lost 0 bases to trimming and J lost 2 bases, with 13 bases between them. Germline CDR1 MGHRA, CDR2 YSYEKL. CDR3 sequence (DNA): TGCGCCAGCAGCCAAGATCGGGCAGGGGCTCAAGAGACCCAGTACTTC. Amino acids: CASSQDRAGAQETQYF.

The gene calls are TRBV7-9 and TRBJ2-1; D gene uncertain. Trimming stripped 1 base from V and 4 bases from J, with 8 bases between. The V gene's germline CDR1 is SEHNR and CDR2 FQNEAQ (reference sequence). The CDR3 is made up of 14 amino acids. The CDR3 spells CASSLEDPYNEQFF. CDR3 nucleotide sequence: TGTGCCAGCAGCTTAGAAGACCCTTACAATGAGCAGTTCTTC.

The chain carries TRBV11-2 and TRBJ2-1, with no clear D. Germline CDR1 and CDR2: SGHAT and FQNNGV. This CDR3 has 14 residues. Trimming shortened V by 4 bases and J by 0 bases, and 7 bases separated the two germline ends. CDR3 amino acids: CASSSKSSYNEQFF. The CDR3 DNA is TGTGCCAGCAGCTCAAAGAGCTCCTACAATGAGCAGTTCTTC. Based on the CDR3 plus reference TRBV11-2 and TRBJ2-1, the full variable domain is EAGVAQSPRYKIIEKRQSVAFWCNPISGHATLYWYQQILGQGPKLLIQFQNNGVVDDSQLPKDRFSAERLKGVDSTLKIQPAKLEDSAVYLCASSSKSSYNEQFFGPGTRLTVL.

The chain links TRBV27 to TRBJ2-1, with D possibly being TRBD1 or TRBD2 (5 bases each). Germline V CDR1 and CDR2: MNHEY, SMNVEV (reference sequence). This CDR3 spans 13 amino acids. With 3 bases removed from V and 12 bases from J, the gap between germline ends came to 15 bases. The CDR3 here is CASSLGHPSGQFF. The CDR3 DNA sequence: TGTGCCAGCAGTTTGGGGCACCCCAGCGGGCAGTTCTTC.

The CDR3 nucleotides are TGTGCCAGCAAACTCACCCCCAGCTCCTACAATGAGCAGTTCTTC. This translates into CASKLTPSSYNEQFF. The gene calls are TRBV7-9 and TRBJ2-1; D call uncertain. Germline loops: CDR1 SEHNR, CDR2 FQNEAQ (reference sequence). The CDR3 covers 15 residues. V lost 7 bases, J lost 0 bases, and 13 bases lay in between.

This clone was seen a few times. V and J are TRBV18 and TRBJ1-1; TRBD1 aligns across 7 bases. In germline, CDR1 is KGHSH, CDR2 LQKENI. The junction had 5 bases not matched to a gene; V was cut back by 2 bases and J by 5 bases. This CDR3 has 14 amino acids. For the CDR3, the DNA is TGTGCCAGCTCACCAACCAGGGGGAGGACTGAAGCTTTCTTT. Translation gives CASSPTRGRTEAFF. Full variable domain (remainder filled in from reference TRBV18 and TRBJ1-1): NAGVMQNPRHLVRRRGQEARLRCSPMKGHSHVYWYRQLPEEGLKFMVYLQKENIIDESGMPKERFSAEFPKEGPSILRIQQVVRGDSAAYFCASSPTRGRTEAFFGQGTRLTVV.

This chain connects TRBV5-5 to TRBJ1-2; tentative D call: TRBD1 (5 bases). Germline CDR1 reads SGHKS; CDR2 reads YYEKEE (reference sequence). Trimming took 2 bases from V and 4 from J, leaving 12 bases between them. The CDR3 loop spans 14 amino acids. In DNA, the CDR3 is TGTGCCAGCAGCTTCGGGGGATCCGCCTATGGCTACACCTTC. Encoded protein: CASSFGGSAYGYTF.